A single sample gave rise to the 19 T cell receptor beta chains below, sequenced in a study of identifying expanded T cells in peripheral blood. The assay was immunoSEQ multiplex PCR, and TCRdb's table has in-frame clones only and misses some. The sample includes about 100,000 clones, roughly 85% of them seen just once. Sequenced: blood. The receptors derive from a person aged 18 to 70 in good health.

A few counts support this clone. In nucleotides, the CDR3 is TGTGCCAGCAGTCCCCCCTGGGGCTATGAGCAGTTCTTC. Protein sequence: CASSPPWGYEQFF. V and J are TRBV28 and TRBJ2-1; possible D gene TRBD1, 5 bases. The CDR3 totals 13 residues. Germline CDR1 reads MDHEN; CDR2 reads SYDVKM. V lost 5 bases and J lost 8, with 13 bases in between.

This sequence joins TRBV30 and TRBJ2-1; 9 nucleotides agree with TRBD2. CDR1 is GTSNPN, CDR2 SVGIG, per germline (reference sequence). After removal of 5 bases from V and 7 bases from J, the junction contained 18 bases not matched to a gene. The CDR3 length is 17 residues. The CDR3 nucleotides are TGTGCCTGGCGACCGACTGAGGGGCTAGCGGGGTTGAATGAGCAGTTCTTC. It is translated as CAWRPTEGLAGLNEQFF.

CDR3 protein: CATSRVVGINTEAFF. CDR3 in DNA: TGTGCCACCAGCAGAGTGGTGGGGATAAACACTGAAGCTTTCTTT. This chain connects TRBV15 to TRBJ1-1; D not certain. The CDR3 extends over 15 amino acids. CDR1 is LNHNV, CDR2 YYDKDF, per germline (reference sequence). Trimming pared 1 base from V and 2 bases from J, leaving 11 bases between.

This clone was recorded once. V is TRBV28 and J is TRBJ1-1, with 9 bases identical to TRBD1. Trimming took 4 bases from V and 5 from J; bases not matched to a gene: 5. The CDR3 length is 14 residues. Germline CDR1 reads MDHEN; CDR2 reads SYDVKM. CDR3 sequence (DNA): TGTGCCAGCAGTTCCGGGACAGGGCGAACTGAAGCTTTCTTT. Its protein is CASSSGTGRTEAFF.

The J gene is TRBJ1-5, the V gene TRBV30; no reliable D call. Trimming stripped 1 base from V and 2 bases from J, with 9 bases between. The CDR3 consists of 14 residues. Looked up from germline, CDR1 is GTSNPN and CDR2 is SVGIG (reference sequence). The CDR3 nucleotides read TGTGCCTGGAGTGGGGTTAGGGGCAATCAGCCCCAGCATTTT. It encodes CAWSGVRGNQPQHF.

This clone has more than one count but fewer than ten. V gene TRBV12-5 combines with J gene TRBJ1-1; D not certain. V was pared by 7 bases and J by 1 base, with 7 bases between. This CDR3 has 12 residues. Germline V gene sequence: CDR1 LGHNT, CDR2 FRNRAP. DNA for the CDR3: TGTGCTAGTGCCACAGAGAACACTGAAGCTTTCTTT. It encodes CASATENTEAFF. The whole variable domain, remainder taken from reference TRBV12-5 and TRBJ1-1, is DARVTQTPRHKVTEMGQEVTMRCQPILGHNTVFWYRQTMMQGLELLAYFRNRAPLDDSGMPKDRFSAEMPDATLATLKIQPSEPRDSAVYFCASATENTEAFFGQGTRLTVV.

This clone was recorded once. The V and J genes are TRBV28 and TRBJ1-6; D perhaps matches TRBD1 (5 bases). V lost 1 base to trimming and J lost 0 bases, with 10 bases between them. From germline, CDR1 is MDHEN and CDR2 SYDVKM. The CDR3 contains 17 residues. The CDR3 sequence is CASSLSQGSSYNSPLHF. CDR3 nucleotides: TGTGCCAGCAGTTTATCTCAGGGCAGCTCCTATAATTCACCCCTCCACTTT.

Only one count was recorded for this clone. The J gene is TRBJ2-7, the V gene TRBV6-1; TRBD1 matches at 8 bases. Unmatched junction bases numbered 3, after V lost 4 bases and J lost 1 base. Germline assignment: CDR1 MNHNS and CDR2 SASEGT. The CDR3 covers 14 residues. The CDR3 region has the DNA TGTGCCAGCAGTGGGGACAGGACTTCCTACGAGCAGTACTTC. Protein product: CASSGDRTSYEQYF.

The chain combines TRBV6-1 with TRBJ1-1; D is unresolved. Germline V gives CDR1 MNHNS, CDR2 SASEGT. This CDR3 region has 11 residues. Trimming removed 5 bases at V and 11 bases at J, with 12 bases between. Written as DNA, the CDR3 is TGTGCCAGCAGTCCGGGCGCCAGGGCTTTCTTT. It encodes CASSPGARAFF.

V and J are TRBV5-5 and TRBJ1-2; 9 nucleotides line up with TRBD1. Germline values: CDR1 SGHKS, CDR2 YYEKEE (reference sequence). The V gene end was trimmed by 6 bases and the J gene end by 6 bases; junction bases not matched to a gene: 9. The CDR3 covers 14 residues. CDR3 amino acids: CASTRDRGSNGYTF. The CDR3, as DNA: TGTGCCAGCACTCGCGACAGGGGGAGTAATGGCTACACCTTC. The full variable domain, rest sourced from reference TRBV5-5 and TRBJ1-2, is DAGVTQSPTHLIKTRGQQVTLRCSPISGHKSVSWYQQVLGQGPQFIFQYYEKEERGRGNFPDRFSARQFPNYSSELNVNALLLGDSALYLCASTRDRGSNGYTFGSGTRLTVV.

The J gene is TRBJ2-3, the V gene TRBV6-5; D uncertain. This CDR3 spans 13 amino acids. Germline V gene data show CDR1 as MNHEY and CDR2 as SVGAGI. Trimming pared 3 bases from V and 7 bases from J, leaving 11 bases between. The CDR3 sequence is CASSYEAWNTQYF. CDR3 nucleotides: TGTGCCAGCAGTTATGAGGCCTGGAATACGCAGTATTTT.

The V call is TRBV6-5, the J call TRBJ2-2; 9 nucleotides line up with TRBD1. Looked up from germline, CDR1 is MNHEY and CDR2 is SVGAGI. Unmatched junction bases numbered 5, after V lost 6 bases and J lost 3 bases. The CDR3 loop spans 15 amino acids. CDR3 residues: CASSRTGDYTGELFF. The CDR3 nucleotides read TGTGCCAGCAGCCGGACAGGGGACTACACCGGGGAGCTGTTTTTT.

The chain links TRBV6-5 to TRBJ2-7, with D unresolved. V lost 2 bases, J lost 0 bases, and 5 bases lay in between. Per germline, CDR1 MNHEY and CDR2 SVGAGI. This CDR3 has 13 residues. In DNA form, the CDR3 reads TGTGCCAGCAGTTACAGGATCTCCTACGAGCAGTACTTC. This encodes CASSYRISYEQYF.

The chain combines TRBV7-8 with TRBJ2-1; TRBD1 matches at 8 bases. The germline V gene encodes CDR1 SGHVS and CDR2 FQNEAQ. The CDR3 is 17 amino acids. With 5 bases clipped from V and 6 bases from J, the junction kept 15 bases outside the gene matches. The CDR3 sequence is CASSPSWTGSFSNEQFF. The CDR3, as DNA: TGTGCCAGCAGCCCTAGCTGGACAGGGAGTTTTTCCAATGAGCAGTTCTTC.

This clone has just one count. V gene TRBV19 combines with J gene TRBJ2-5, with a weak D call TRBD1 (6 bases). Looked up from germline, CDR1 is LNHDA and CDR2 is SQIVND (reference sequence). Trimming removed 5 bases from V and 7 bases from J, with 14 bases in between. This CDR3 has 13 residues. The CDR3 DNA reads as TGTGCCAGTAGTTCCGGGACATCGGGGACCCAGTACTTC. It specifies CASSSGTSGTQYF.

This clone showed up just once. The chain has TRBV5-1 and TRBJ2-1; the match to TRBD1 covers 7 bases. This CDR3 spans 15 amino acids. Germline CDR1 and CDR2: SGHRS and YFSETQ. V shed 3 bases and J 1 base; nucleotides not matched to a gene: 4. CDR3 nucleotide sequence: TGCGCCAGCAGCTCGGGACAGACATCCTACAATGAGCAGTTCTTC. Translating gives CASSSGQTSYNEQFF.

This sequence joins TRBV5-4 and TRBJ2-7; D may be TRBD2 (6 bases). V was clipped by 8 bases and J by 2 bases, with 14 bases between them. CDR3 length: 13 residues. CDR1 SGHNT and CDR2 YYREEE come from the germline V gene (reference sequence). CDR3 in DNA: TGTGCCAGTGCCGGGGGAACTACCTACGAGCAGTACTTC. It translates to CASAGGTTYEQYF.

The chain employs TRBV9 and TRBJ1-2; TRBD1 agrees at 7 bases. After removal of 0 bases from V and 4 bases from J, the junction contained 3 bases not matched to a gene. This CDR3 has 14 amino acids. Germline CDR1 SGDLS, CDR2 YYNGEE. In DNA, the CDR3 is TGTGCCAGCAGCGTAGGAGGGGGCGGCTATGGCTACACCTTC. This sequence encodes CASSVGGGGYGYTF.

The chain employs TRBV10-3 and TRBJ2-1; 7 positions match TRBD1. Germline lookup yields CDR1 ENHRY and CDR2 SYGVKD. The CDR3 spans 14 residues. The junction had 5 bases not matched to a gene; V was cut back by 7 bases and J by 2 bases. This CDR3 reads CAITRDRTYNEQFF. Here the CDR3 DNA reads TGTGCCATCACCCGGGACAGAACCTACAATGAGCAGTTCTTC.